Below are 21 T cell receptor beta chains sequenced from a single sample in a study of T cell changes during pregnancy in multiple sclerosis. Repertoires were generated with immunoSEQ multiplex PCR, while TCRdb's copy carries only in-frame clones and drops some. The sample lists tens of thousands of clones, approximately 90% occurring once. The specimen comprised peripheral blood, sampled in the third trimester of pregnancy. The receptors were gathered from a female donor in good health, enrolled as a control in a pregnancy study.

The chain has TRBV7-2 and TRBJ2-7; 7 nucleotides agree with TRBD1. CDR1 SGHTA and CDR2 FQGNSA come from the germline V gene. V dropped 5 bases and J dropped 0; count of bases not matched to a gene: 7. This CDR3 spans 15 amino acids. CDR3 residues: CASSPDWDSSYEQYF. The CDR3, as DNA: TGTGCCAGCAGCCCCGACTGGGACAGCTCCTACGAGCAGTACTTC.

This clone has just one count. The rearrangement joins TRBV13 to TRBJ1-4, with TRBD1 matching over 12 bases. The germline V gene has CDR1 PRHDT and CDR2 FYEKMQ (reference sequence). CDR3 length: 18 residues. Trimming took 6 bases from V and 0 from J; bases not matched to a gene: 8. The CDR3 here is CASRFSGTGGTTNEKLFF. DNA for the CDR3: TGTGCCAGCAGATTCTCCGGGACAGGGGGCACAACTAATGAAAAACTGTTTTTT.

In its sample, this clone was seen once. CDR3 sequence reads: CASRQKGGINTEAFF. CDR3 DNA: TGTGCCAGCAGACAAAAGGGGGGGATAAACACTGAAGCTTTCTTT. This chain links TRBV6-5 with TRBJ1-1, with D perhaps matching TRBD1 (6 bases). Between the trimmed V and J ends, which lost 6 bases and 2 bases, there was a span of 16 bases. Looked up from germline, CDR1 is MNHEY and CDR2 is SVGAGI. The CDR3 spans 15 residues.

In nucleotides, the CDR3 is TGTGCCAGCAGCGCGGGCCGACAGGGCCCGGGCGCTGAAGCTTTCTTT. Its translation is CASSAGRQGPGAEAFF. The gene calls are TRBV11-1 and TRBJ1-1; 7 positions agree with TRBD1. Germline trimming cut 5 bases from V and 6 bases from J; bases unmatched to any gene: 15. CDR1 is SGHAT and CDR2 is FQDESV in the germline V gene (reference sequence). The CDR3 sequence is 16 residues long. Filled out from reference TRBV11-1 and TRBJ1-1, the complete variable domain reads EAEVAQSPRYKITEKSQAVAFWCDPISGHATLYWYRQILGQGPELLVQFQDESVVDDSQLPKDRFSAERLKGVDSTLKIQPAELGDSAMYLCASSAGRQGPGAEAFFGQGTRLTVV.

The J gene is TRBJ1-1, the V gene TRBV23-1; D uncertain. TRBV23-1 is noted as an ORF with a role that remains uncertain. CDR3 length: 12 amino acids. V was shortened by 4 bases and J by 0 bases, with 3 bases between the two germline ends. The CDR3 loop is CASSLMNTEAFF. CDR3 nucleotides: TGCGCCAGCAGTCTCATGAACACTGAAGCTTTCTTT.

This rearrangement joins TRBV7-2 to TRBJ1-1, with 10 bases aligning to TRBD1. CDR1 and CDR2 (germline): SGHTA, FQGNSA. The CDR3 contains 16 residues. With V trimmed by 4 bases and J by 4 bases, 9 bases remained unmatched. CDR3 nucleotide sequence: TGTGCCAGCAGCTCCCGCCCGGGACAGGGGAGCACTGAAGCTTTCTTT. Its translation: CASSSRPGQGSTEAFF.

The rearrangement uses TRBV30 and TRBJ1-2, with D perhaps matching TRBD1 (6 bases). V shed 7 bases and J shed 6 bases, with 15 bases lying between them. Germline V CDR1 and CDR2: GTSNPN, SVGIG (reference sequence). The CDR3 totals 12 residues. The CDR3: CASDRGADGYTF. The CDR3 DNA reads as TGTGCCTCCGACCGGGGGGCGGATGGCTACACCTTC.

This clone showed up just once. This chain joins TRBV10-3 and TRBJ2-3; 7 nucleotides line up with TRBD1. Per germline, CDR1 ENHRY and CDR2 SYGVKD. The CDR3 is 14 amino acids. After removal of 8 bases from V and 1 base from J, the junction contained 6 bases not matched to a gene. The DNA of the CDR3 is TGTGCCATCGGTAGGACAGGTGGCACAGATACGCAGTATTTT. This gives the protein CAIGRTGGTDTQYF.

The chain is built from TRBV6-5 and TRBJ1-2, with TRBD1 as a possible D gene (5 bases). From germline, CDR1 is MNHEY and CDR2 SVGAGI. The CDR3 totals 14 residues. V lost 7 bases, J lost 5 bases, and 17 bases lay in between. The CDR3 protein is CASKQGIARYGYTF. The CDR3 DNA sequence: TGTGCCAGCAAGCAGGGTATTGCACGATATGGCTACACCTTC.

This CDR3 is CASSSGWASTEAFF. CDR3 coding DNA: TGTGCCAGCAGCTCCGGCTGGGCTTCGACTGAAGCTTTCTTT. The chain recombines TRBV7-2 with TRBJ1-1, with unresolved D. The CDR3 runs 14 residues. V lost 4 bases, J lost 5 bases, and 14 bases lay in between. Germline loops: CDR1 SGHTA, CDR2 FQGNSA.

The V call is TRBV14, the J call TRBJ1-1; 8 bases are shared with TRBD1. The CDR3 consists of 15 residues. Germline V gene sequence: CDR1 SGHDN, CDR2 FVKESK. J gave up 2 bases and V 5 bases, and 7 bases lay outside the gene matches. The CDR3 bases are TGTGCCAGCAGCTCCTCGGACAGGGCTAACACTGAAGCTTTCTTT. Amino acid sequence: CASSSSDRANTEAFF.

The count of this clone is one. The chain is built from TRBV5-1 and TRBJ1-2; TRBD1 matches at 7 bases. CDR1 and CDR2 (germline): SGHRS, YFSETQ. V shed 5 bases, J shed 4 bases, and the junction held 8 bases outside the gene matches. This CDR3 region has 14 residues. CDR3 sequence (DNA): TGCGCCAGCAGGATTGGCCAGGGGGGCTATGGCTACACCTTC. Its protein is CASRIGQGGYGYTF. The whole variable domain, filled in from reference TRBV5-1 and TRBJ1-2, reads KAGVTQTPRYLIKTRGQQVTLSCSPISGHRSVSWYQQTPGQGLQFLFEYFSETQRNKGNFPGRFSGRQFSNSRSEMNVSTLELGDSALYLCASRIGQGGYGYTFGSGTRLTVV.

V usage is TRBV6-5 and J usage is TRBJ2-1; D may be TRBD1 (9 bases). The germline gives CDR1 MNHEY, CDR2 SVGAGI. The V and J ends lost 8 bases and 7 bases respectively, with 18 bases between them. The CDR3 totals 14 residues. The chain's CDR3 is CASLGGGTGNEQFF. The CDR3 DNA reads TGTGCCAGCCTCGGGGGGGGGACAGGGAATGAGCAGTTCTTC.

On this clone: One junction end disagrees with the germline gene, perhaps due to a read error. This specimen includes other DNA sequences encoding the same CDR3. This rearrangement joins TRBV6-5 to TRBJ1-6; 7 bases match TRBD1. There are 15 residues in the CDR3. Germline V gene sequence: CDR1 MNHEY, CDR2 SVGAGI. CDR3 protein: CASRFRGIDNSPLHF. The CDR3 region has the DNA TGCGCCAGCAGATTCAGGGGGATCGATAATTCACCCCTCCACTTT.

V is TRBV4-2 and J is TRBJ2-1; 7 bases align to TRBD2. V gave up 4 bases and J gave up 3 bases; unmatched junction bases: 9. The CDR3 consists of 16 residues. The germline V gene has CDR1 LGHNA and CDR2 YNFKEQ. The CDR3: CASSLKSGTDYNEQFF. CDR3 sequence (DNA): TGTGCCAGCAGCCTAAAAAGCGGGACGGACTACAATGAGCAGTTCTTC.

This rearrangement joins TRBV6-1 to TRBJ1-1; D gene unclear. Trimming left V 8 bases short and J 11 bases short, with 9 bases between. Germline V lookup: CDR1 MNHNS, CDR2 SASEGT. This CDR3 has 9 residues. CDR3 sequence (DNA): TGTGCCAGCGGGAGTGCGGCTTTCTTT. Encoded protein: CASGSAAFF.

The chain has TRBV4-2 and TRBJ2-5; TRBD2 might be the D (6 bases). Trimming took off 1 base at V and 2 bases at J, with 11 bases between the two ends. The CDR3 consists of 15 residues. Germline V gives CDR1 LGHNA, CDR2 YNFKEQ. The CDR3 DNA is TGTGCCAGCAGCCAAGGGGGGGTAGATCAAGAGACCCAGTACTTC. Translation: CASSQGGVDQETQYF.

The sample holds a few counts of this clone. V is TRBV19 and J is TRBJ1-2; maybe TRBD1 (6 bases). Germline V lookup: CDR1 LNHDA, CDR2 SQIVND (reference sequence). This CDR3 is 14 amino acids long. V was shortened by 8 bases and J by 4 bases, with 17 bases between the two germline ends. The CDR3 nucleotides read TGTGCCAGTCATACCCTGGACAGATTCTATGGCTACACCTTC. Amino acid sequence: CASHTLDRFYGYTF.

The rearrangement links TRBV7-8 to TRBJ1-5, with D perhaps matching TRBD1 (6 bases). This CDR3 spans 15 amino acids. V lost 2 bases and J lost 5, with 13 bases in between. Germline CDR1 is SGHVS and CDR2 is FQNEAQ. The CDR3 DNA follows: TGTGCCAGCAGCTTACGTGGAGGGGGGGATCAGCCCCAGCATTTT. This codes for CASSLRGGGDQPQHF.

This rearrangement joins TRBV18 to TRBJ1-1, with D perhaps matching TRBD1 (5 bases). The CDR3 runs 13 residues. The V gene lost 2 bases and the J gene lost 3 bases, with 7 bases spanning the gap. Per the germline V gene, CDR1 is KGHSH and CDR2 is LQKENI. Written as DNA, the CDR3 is TGTGCCAGCTCACCAGGAGGGGACACTGAAGCTTTCTTT. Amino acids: CASSPGGDTEAFF.

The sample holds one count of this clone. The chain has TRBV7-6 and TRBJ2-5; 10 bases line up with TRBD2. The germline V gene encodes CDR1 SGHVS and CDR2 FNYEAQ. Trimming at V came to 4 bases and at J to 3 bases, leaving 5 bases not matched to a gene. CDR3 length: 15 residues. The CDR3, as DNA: TGTGCCAGCAGCTCCCTCGGACTAGCGGAAGAGACCCAGTACTTC. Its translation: CASSSLGLAEETQYF. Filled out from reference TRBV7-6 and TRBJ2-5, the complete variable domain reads GAGVSQSPRYKVTKRGQDVALRCDPISGHVSLYWYRQALGQGPEFLTYFNYEAQQDKSGLPNDRFSAERPEGSISTLTIQRTEQRDSAMYRCASSSLGLAEETQYFGPGTRLLVL.